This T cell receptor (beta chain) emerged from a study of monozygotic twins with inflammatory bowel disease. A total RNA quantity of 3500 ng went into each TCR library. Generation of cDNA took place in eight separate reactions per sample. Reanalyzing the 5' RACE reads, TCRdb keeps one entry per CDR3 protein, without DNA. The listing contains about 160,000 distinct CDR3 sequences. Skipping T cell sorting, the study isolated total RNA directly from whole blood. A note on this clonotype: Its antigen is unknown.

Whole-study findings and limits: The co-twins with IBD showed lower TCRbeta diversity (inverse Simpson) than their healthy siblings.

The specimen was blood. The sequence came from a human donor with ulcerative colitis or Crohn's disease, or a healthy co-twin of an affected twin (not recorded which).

The CDR3 sequence is CASSLQGRDDYRAYEQYF. The rearrangement uses TRBV5-4 and TRBJ2-7; TCRdb's assignment of TRBD2 cannot be checked, as there is no DNA. CDR1 and CDR2 from the germline V gene are SGHNT and YYREEE (reference sequence). The CDR3 is 18 residues long.